The present TCR beta chain was sequenced within a study of early T cells in non-severe SARS-CoV-2 infection. At the level of the study: Sequencing was performed on bulk RNA from unsorted whole blood, leaving chains unpaired.

TCRdb reprocessed the 5' RACE reads via MiXCR and lists one record per CDR3 protein. The sample consists of 75,000 to 100,000 distinct CDR3 sequences, 11% to 15% of them appearing once. V dropped 3 bases and J dropped 6; count of bases not matched to a gene: 14. Germline lookup yields CDR1 GTSNPN and CDR2 SVGIG (reference sequence). The CDR3 has 15 amino acids. Specimen: whole blood. This clonotype was obtained from an adult who was a healthcare worker with PCR-confirmed SARS-CoV-2 infection or an uninfected control (not recorded which). The chain has TRBV30 and TRBJ2-7, with 7 bases that match TRBD1. The CDR3 DNA is TGTGCCTGGAGGAACCTAGACAGGGACATCTCCGAGCAGTACTTC. Translated: CAWRNLDRDISEQYF.